The present entry profiles one T cell receptor (beta chain) with its context. Which antigen it targets is not known. Per-base qualities were not stored, and no clone one base away is much larger. Using the deep immunoSEQ assay, TCR CDR3 regions were amplified from genomic DNA by multiplex PCR. Extracted genomic DNA from each cell subset was distributed evenly across all wells of several immunoSEQ 96-well plates, and each plate was treated as a replicate. For sorted subsets, roughly 200 ng genomic DNA, equal to tens of thousands of T cell genomes, was loaded into each replicate PCR. Purified libraries were quantified with a Qubit 3.0 fluorometer, sized on a Bioanalyzer 2100, and re-quantified with the KAPA Library Quantification kit. Each immunoSEQ 96-well plate was sequenced on its own single-read 150-cycle Illumina NextSeq 550 flow cell. The study's processing was this. Because the immunoSEQ output included only junctional sequences and no quality scores, the filtering could not be the same as the filtering used for full-length reads. Sequences were annotated with PyIR, a Python wrapper for IgBLAST v1.9, using IMGT germline references to assign V/J genes and CDR3. Reads with weak V/J assignments (E-value above 1e-6), missing CDR3, stop codons, out-of-frame junctions, or ambiguous translated residues were removed. V3J clonotypes were defined as sequences sharing the same inferred V gene, J gene, and CDR3 amino acid sequence. Percentage overlap between repertoires was calculated by dividing the number of shared unique clonotypes by the size of the smaller repertoire. Three approaches were used to assess repertoire richness: RTK rarefaction, the Chao1 estimator, and Recon v2.1 estimates of unobserved clonotypes. For all TCRbeta clonotypes obtained by the gDNA method from a few donors, generation probabilities were computed with OLGA. TCRdb's version of the immuneACCESS table is confined to in-frame rearrangements and falls short of the full clone set. An unresolved V gene accounts for under half of the shortfall where checked; the remainder is of unknown origin. That table gives V, J and clone size, and the DNA gave D and trimming. This sample comprises about 800,000 clones, about 96% of them detected only once. Over 0.2% of the sample goes to the ten largest clones.

CD8 naive samples were obtained by positive selection for CCR7 among CD45RO-negative cells, yielding a CD45RA+CCR7+ population from which TemRA cells were excluded. The donors were healthy, HIV-negative adults with no recently reported acute infections or vaccinations. All donors were Caucasian adults living in Nashville, Tennessee, USA. Blood was collected by leukapheresis, and PBMCs were isolated by Ficoll-Histopaque density gradient centrifugation and then cryopreserved in liquid nitrogen vapor phase. Purity and quantity of every magnetically sorted T cell population were checked by analytical flow cytometry. Each sorted fraction had its genomic DNA isolated and then quantified by UV absorbance on a Nanodrop 2000c. The cysteine opens and the phenylalanine closes a CDR3 of 16 amino acids. The kept DNA is CDR3 alone, 48 bases in frame from the first base. CDR1 is given as SNHLY and CDR2 as FYNNEI, both from the germline V gene. V is cut by 8 bases and J by 5 bases, and the space between the germline ends is 22 bases.

This sample was included in a study of shared clonotypes between healthy human individuals (dated by TCRdb to the early 2020s). For the study in its entirety: The cohort comprised two women and a few men aged 18 to 49 years. Per donor, leukapheresis produced somewhere between about 0.8 and 9 billion PBMCs. The study deeply sequenced blood TCR repertoires of about five healthy adults to estimate repertoire size and the extent of clonotype sharing between individuals. Different laboratories and diverse techniques were used to prepare libraries and sequence TCR repertoires, to increase sequencing depth and limit assay-specific biases. For each donor, three plates each were used for CD4 naive and CD4 memory, two plates were used for CD8 naive, and one plate was used for CD8 memory. On the study overall, not on this receptor specifically: Naive subsets generally had larger estimated clonotype richness than memory subsets. Because the study included a small number of donors, the genetic and exposure-history diversity represented was limited. Compared with non-shared clonotypes, clonotypes shared by all four sorted-subset donors had higher generation probabilities. Sampling was restricted to blood, and TCR repertoires in tissue are likely to differ from TCR repertoires in blood. Pairwise subsampling led to the expectation that sequencing depth would affect the degree of clonotype sharing among donors. Rarefaction of sorted-subset datasets indicated incomplete sequencing despite the large sequencing depth. Across several donors, around 5.4% of naive CD4, roughly 3.5% of naive CD8, approximately 2.5% of memory CD4, and roughly 0.41% of memory CD8 clonotypes were shared.

The chain is encoded by TRBV2 joined to TRBJ2-1, with the D gene too uncertain to name. Sequenced input: naive CD8+ T cells sorted from blood. The cell subset or site label, as the study defines it: CD45RA+CCR7+. The clonotype originates from a man aged 25 to 45 in good health. The CDR3 sequence is CASLNFHSQRHNEQFF. The nucleotides are TGTGCCAGCCTAAATTTTCATAGTCAGAGGCACAATGAGCAGTTCTTC.